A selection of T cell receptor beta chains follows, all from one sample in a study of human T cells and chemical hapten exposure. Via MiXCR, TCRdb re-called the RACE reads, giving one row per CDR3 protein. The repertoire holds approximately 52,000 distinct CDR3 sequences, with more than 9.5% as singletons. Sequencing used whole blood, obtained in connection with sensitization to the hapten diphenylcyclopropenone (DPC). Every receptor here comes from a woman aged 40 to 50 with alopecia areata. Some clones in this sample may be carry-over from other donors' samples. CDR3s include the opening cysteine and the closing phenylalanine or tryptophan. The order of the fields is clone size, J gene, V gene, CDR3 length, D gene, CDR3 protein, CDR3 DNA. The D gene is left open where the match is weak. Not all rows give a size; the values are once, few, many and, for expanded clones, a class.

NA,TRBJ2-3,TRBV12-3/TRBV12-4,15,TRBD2,CASSHTSGGGDWQYF,TGTGCCAGCAGCCACACTAGCGGGGGGGGCGATTGGCAGTATTTT
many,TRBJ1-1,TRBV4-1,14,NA,CASSNHRMNTEAFF,TGCGCCAGCAGCAACCACAGGATGAACACTGAAGCTTTCTTT
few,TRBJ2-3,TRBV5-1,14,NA,CASSPPGGTDTQYF,TGCGCCAGCAGCCCCCCCGGAGGCACAGATACGCAGTATTTT
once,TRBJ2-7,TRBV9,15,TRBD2,CASSVDNGRAYEQYF,TGTGCCAGCAGCGTAGATAACGGGAGGGCCTACGAGCAGTACTTC
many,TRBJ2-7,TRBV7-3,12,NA,CASSLTAYEQYF,TGTGCCAGCAGCCTGACTGCCTACGAGCAGTACTTC
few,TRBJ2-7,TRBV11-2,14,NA,CASSFRLDLYEQYF,TGTGCCAGCAGCTTTCGGCTAGACTTATACGAGCAGTACTTC
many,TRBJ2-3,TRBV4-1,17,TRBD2,CASSQGVSGGGTDTQYF,TGCGCCAGCAGCCAAGGGGTTAGCGGGGGTGGTACAGATACGCAGTATTTT
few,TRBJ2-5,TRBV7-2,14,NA,CASSPAYSQETQYF,TGTGCCAGCAGCCCAGCCTACTCACAAGAGACCCAGTACTTC
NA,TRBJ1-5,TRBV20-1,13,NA,CSARDPVNQPQHF,TGCAGTGCTAGAGACCCAGTCAATCAGCCCCAGCATTTT
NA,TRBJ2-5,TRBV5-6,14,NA,CASSFYGVKETQYF,TGTGCCAGCTCCTTCTACGGCGTTAAAGAGACCCAGTACTTC
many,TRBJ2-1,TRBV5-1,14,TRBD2,CASSTSGRANEQFF,TGCGCCAGCAGCACCAGCGGGAGGGCTAATGAGCAGTTCTTC
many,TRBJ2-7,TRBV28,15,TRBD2,CASSILAGGTYEQYF,TGTGCCAGCAGCATACTAGCGGGGGGTACCTACGAGCAGTACTTC
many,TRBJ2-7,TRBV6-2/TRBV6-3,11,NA,CASSQGNEQYF,TGTGCCAGCAGTCAGGGAAACGAGCAGTACTTC
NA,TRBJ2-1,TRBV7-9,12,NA,CASSGWVTEQFF,TGTGCCAGCAGTGGTTGGGTTACCGAGCAGTTCTTC
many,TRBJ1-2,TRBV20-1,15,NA,CSALLQGTPSDGYTF,TGCAGTGCTCTACTACAAGGGACACCTTCCGATGGCTACACCTTC
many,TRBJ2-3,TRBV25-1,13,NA,CASSDPPPDTQYF,TGTGCCAGCAGTGATCCCCCCCCCGATACGCAGTATTTT
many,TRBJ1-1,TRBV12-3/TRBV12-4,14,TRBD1,CASSRQGANTEAFF,TGTGCCAGCAGTAGACAGGGGGCGAACACTGAAGCTTTCTTT
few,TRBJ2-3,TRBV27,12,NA,CASRWRTDTQYF,TGTGCCAGCAGATGGCGCACAGATACGCAGTATTTT
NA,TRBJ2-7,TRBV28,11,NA,CASSFQYEQYF,TGTGCCAGCAGTTTTCAGTACGAGCAGTACTTC
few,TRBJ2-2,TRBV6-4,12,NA,CASSDNTGELFF,TGTGCCAGCAGTGATAACACCGGGGAGCTGTTTTTT
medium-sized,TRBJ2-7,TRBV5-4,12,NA,CASSPSSYEQYF,TGTGCCAGCAGCCCTAGCTCCTACGAGCAGTACTTC
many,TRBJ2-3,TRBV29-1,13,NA,CSAEGQTTDTQYF,TGCAGCGCCGAGGGTCAGACCACAGATACGCAGTATTTT
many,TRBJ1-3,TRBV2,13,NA,CASSAGERNTIYF,TGTGCCAGCAGTGCGGGGGAACGAAACACCATATATTTT
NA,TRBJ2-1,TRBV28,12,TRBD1,CASSLGDRKQFF,TGTGCCAGCAGTTTGGGGGACAGGAAGCAGTTCTTC
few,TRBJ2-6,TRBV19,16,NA,CASSQIRGSGANVLTF,TGTGCCAGTAGTCAGATTAGGGGCTCTGGGGCCAACGTCCTGACTTTC
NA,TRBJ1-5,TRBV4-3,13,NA,CASSQDNNQPQHF,TGCGCCAGCAGCCAAGATAACAATCAGCCCCAGCATTTT
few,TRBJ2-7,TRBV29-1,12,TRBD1,CSVEEGTVEQYF,TGCAGCGTTGAAGAGGGGACAGTCGAGCAGTACTTC
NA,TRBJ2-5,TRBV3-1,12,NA,CASSQVRETQYF,TGTGCCAGCAGCCAAGTTAGGGAGACCCAGTACTTC
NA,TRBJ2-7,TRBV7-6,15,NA,CASSSGLSPAYEQYF,TGTGCCAGCAGCTCCGGTCTTTCACCAGCCTACGAGCAGTACTTC
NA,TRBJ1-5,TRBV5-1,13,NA,CASSLELNQPQHF,TGCGCCAGCAGTCTGGAACTCAATCAGCCCCAGCATTTT
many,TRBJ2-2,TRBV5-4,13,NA,CASRLDWAGELFF,TGTGCCAGCAGACTCGACTGGGCCGGGGAGCTGTTTTTT
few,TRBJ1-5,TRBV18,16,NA,CASSHRGGFSNQPQHF,TGTGCCAGCTCACACCGGGGGGGTTTCAGCAATCAGCCCCAGCATTTT
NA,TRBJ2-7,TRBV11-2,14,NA,CASSSDVHSYEQYF,TGTGCCAGCAGCTCAGACGTCCATTCCTACGAGCAGTACTTC
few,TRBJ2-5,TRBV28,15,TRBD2,CASSLRTSGVETQYF,TGTGCCAGCAGTTTAAGGACTAGCGGGGTTGAGACCCAGTACTTC
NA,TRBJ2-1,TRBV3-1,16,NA,CASSPRGGYYYNEQFF,TGTGCCAGCAGCCCACGTGGGGGGTACTATTACAATGAGCAGTTCTTC
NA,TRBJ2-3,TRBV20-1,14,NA,CSARDRKRVDTQYF,TGCAGTGCTAGAGATCGCAAACGGGTGGATACGCAGTATTTT
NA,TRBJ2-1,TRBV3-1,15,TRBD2,CASALRGGSSNEQFF,TGTGCCAGCGCGCTTCGGGGGGGCTCCTCCAATGAGCAGTTCTTC
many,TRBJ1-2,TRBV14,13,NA,CASSHGRNYGYTF,TGTGCCAGCAGCCACGGACGGAACTATGGCTACACCTTC
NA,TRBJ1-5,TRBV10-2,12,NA,CASGRMDQPQHF,TGCGCCAGTGGACGGATGGATCAGCCCCAGCATTTT
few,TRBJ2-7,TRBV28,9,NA,CASGREQYF,TGTGCCTCCGGCCGGGAGCAGTACTTC
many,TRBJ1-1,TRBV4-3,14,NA,CASSQGQGGTEAFF,TGCGCCAGCAGCCAGGGGCAGGGAGGCACTGAAGCTTTCTTT
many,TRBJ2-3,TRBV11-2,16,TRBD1,CASSLGGQGPADTQYF,TGTGCCAGCAGCTTAGGAGGACAGGGACCCGCAGATACGCAGTATTTT
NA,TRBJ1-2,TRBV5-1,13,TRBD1,CASSPTGDRGYTF,TGCGCCAGCAGCCCAACAGGGGACCGGGGCTACACCTTC
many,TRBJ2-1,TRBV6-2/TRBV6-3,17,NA,CASSYSSQEIGYNEQFF,TGTGCCAGCAGTTACTCGTCGCAGGAGATTGGATACAATGAGCAGTTCTTC
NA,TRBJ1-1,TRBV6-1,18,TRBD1,CASAPVLGQGVWSTEAFF,TGTGCCAGCGCCCCAGTGCTGGGACAGGGGGTTTGGAGCACTGAAGCTTTCTTT
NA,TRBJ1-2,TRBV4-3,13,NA,CASSHPNSGGYTF,TGCGCCAGCAGCCATCCCAACAGTGGGGGCTACACCTTC
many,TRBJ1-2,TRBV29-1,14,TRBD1,CSVTGQGSNYGYTF,TGCAGCGTGACCGGACAGGGGAGCAACTATGGCTACACCTTC
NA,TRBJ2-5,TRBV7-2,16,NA,CASSPPHWPRWQTQYF,TGTGCCAGCAGCCCACCCCACTGGCCCCGGTGGCAGACCCAGTACTTC
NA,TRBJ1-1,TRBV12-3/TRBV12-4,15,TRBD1,CASSGTGIGSTEAFF,TGTGCCAGCAGTGGGACAGGAATCGGTAGCACTGAAGCTTTCTTT
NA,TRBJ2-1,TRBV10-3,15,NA,CAISESGGRRDEQFF,TGTGCCATCAGTGAGTCAGGGGGGAGAAGGGATGAGCAGTTCTTC
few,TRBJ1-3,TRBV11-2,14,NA,CASSTIDSGNTIYF,TGTGCCAGCAGCACCATTGACTCTGGAAACACCATATATTTT
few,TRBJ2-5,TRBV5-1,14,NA,CASSLSPPGGAQYF,TGCGCCAGCAGCTTATCCCCCCCTGGGGGTGCCCAGTACTTC
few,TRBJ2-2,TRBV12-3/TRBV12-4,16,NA,CASSPGLAGVGGELFF,TGTGCCAGCAGCCCTGGTCTAGCCGGCGTGGGCGGGGAGCTGTTTTTT
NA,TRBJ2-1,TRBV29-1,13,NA,CSVGGGLYNEQFF,TGCAGCGTTGGTGGGGGACTCTACAATGAGCAGTTCTTC